Below are 16 T cell receptor beta chains sequenced from a single sample in a study of cytotoxic CD8 clonotypes in ibrutinib-treated CLL. The method was immunoSEQ multiplex PCR; TCRdb's version includes in-frame clones alone and lacks a portion of them. The sample has 300,000 to 400,000 clones; approximately 67% are singletons. The sequences come from PBMCs, collected after 36 months of ibrutinib treatment. The receptors were gathered from a human donor with chronic lymphocytic leukemia.

This clone has just a few counts. The chain is built from TRBV7-2 and TRBJ1-2, with a possible D match to TRBD1 (5 bases). V was cut by 5 bases and J by 8 bases, with 18 bases left in between. The CDR3 has 14 amino acids. The germline CDR1 and CDR2 sequences are SGHTA and FQGNSA. The CDR3 region has the DNA TGTGCCAGCAGCCCCTGGGGCAGGGTAGGGGGCTACACCTTC. It is translated as CASSPWGRVGGYTF.

A few counts support this clone. The CDR3 nucleotides are TGTGCCAGCAGTTACTCGGCAGGGGGTGGCACAGATACGCAGTATTTT. This encodes CASSYSAGGGTDTQYF. The rearrangement uses TRBV6-5 and TRBJ2-3, with 7 bases identical to TRBD1. Looked up from germline, CDR1 is MNHEY and CDR2 is SVGAGI. This CDR3 region has 16 residues. Trimming removed 0 bases from V and 1 base from J; junction bases left unmatched: 4.

About this clone: The identical CDR3 is also encoded by other nucleotide sequences in the sample. This chain joins TRBV29-1 and TRBJ2-3; D unresolved. Germline CDR1 and CDR2: SQVTM and ANQGSEA. This CDR3 spans 12 amino acids. V was clipped by 3 bases and J by 2 bases, with 6 bases between them. This CDR3 reads CSVDSSTDTQYF. In DNA form, the CDR3 reads TGCAGCGTTGACAGTTCCACAGATACGCAGTATTTT.

In its sample, this clone was seen once. The gene calls are TRBV6-5 and TRBJ1-1; no clear D. The V gene's germline CDR1 is MNHEY and CDR2 SVGAGI. CDR3 length: 13 residues. V lost 5 bases and J 4 bases, leaving 11 bases between the germline ends. This CDR3 is CASSDPGSTEAFF. As DNA, the CDR3 is TGTGCCAGCAGTGATCCCGGGAGCACTGAAGCTTTCTTT.

This sequence joins TRBV5-6 and TRBJ1-3, with D possibly matching TRBD1 (5 bases). The germline V gene encodes CDR1 SGHDT and CDR2 YYEEEE. V was pared by 1 base and J by 6 bases, with 20 bases between. The CDR3 is 17 amino acids. This chain's CDR3 is CASSLKVGRVFANTIYF. The CDR3 bases are TGTGCCAGCAGCTTGAAGGTGGGCAGGGTGTTTGCAAACACCATATATTTT.

The chain has TRBV7-2 and TRBJ2-3; D remains unclear. The CDR3 consists of 13 residues. From germline, CDR1 is SGHTA and CDR2 FQGNSA. Trimming left V 1 base short and J 1 base short, with 3 bases between. CDR3 nucleotide sequence: TGTGCCAGCAGCTTAGGGGGCACAGATACGCAGTATTTT. It codes for CASSLGGTDTQYF.

This chain connects TRBV29-1 to TRBJ1-2, with TRBD1 identical over 7 bases. Germline CDR1 reads SQVTM; CDR2 reads ANQGSEA. This CDR3 comprises 17 residues. The V and J ends lost 1 base and 5 bases, in that order; junction bases with no gene match: 16. Here the CDR3 reads CSVEVQGGKGGGYGYTF. The CDR3 bases are TGCAGCGTTGAAGTTCAGGGGGGCAAGGGAGGAGGGTATGGCTACACCTTC.

The V and J genes are TRBV7-3 and TRBJ2-1, with a weak D call TRBD2 (5 bases). CDR1 and CDR2 from the germline V gene are SGHTA and FQGTGA. V lost 2 bases, J lost 7 bases, and 15 bases lay in between. The CDR3 is 15 amino acids. In DNA, the CDR3 is TGTGCCAGCAGCTTAGTAAGGGTGTCGGGAAATGAGCAGTTCTTC. It is translated as CASSLVRVSGNEQFF. Using reference TRBV7-3 and TRBJ2-1 for the parts outside the CDR3, the full variable domain is GAGVSQTPSNKVTEKGKYVELRCDPISGHTALYWYRQSLGQGPEFLIYFQGTGAADDSGLPNDRFFAVRPEGSVSTLKIQRTERGDSAVYLCASSLVRVSGNEQFFGPGTRLTVL.

This clone was observed once. This chain joins TRBV4-3 and TRBJ2-3; 7 nucleotides agree with TRBD2. Germline-derived CDR1 and CDR2 are LGHNA and YSLEER. The V gene end was trimmed by 0 bases and the J gene end by 2 bases; junction bases not matched to a gene: 14. The CDR3 covers 19 residues. CDR3 sequence: CASSQEKVLGGRPTDTQYF. The CDR3 DNA reads as TGCGCCAGCAGCCAAGAAAAGGTCTTAGGCGGGAGACCCACAGATACGCAGTATTTT.

J is TRBJ1-2 and V is TRBV6-1; TRBD1 matches 8 bases. The trim removed 5 bases at V and 6 bases at J, leaving 5 bases unmatched. Germline lookup yields CDR1 MNHNS and CDR2 SASEGT. The CDR3 covers 13 residues. CDR3 coding DNA: TGTGCCAGCAGTCCGGGACAGGCCAATGGCTACACCTTC. Amino acids: CASSPGQANGYTF.

The chain uses TRBV10-3 and TRBJ2-2, with D perhaps given as TRBD1 or TRBD2 (5 bases each). The CDR3 has 14 residues. Trimming pared 6 bases from V and 2 bases from J, leaving 10 bases between. Germline assignment: CDR1 ENHRY and CDR2 SYGVKD. CDR3 nucleotides: TGTGCCATCAGGGGGGATCTAAACACCGGGGAGCTGTTTTTT. The encoded protein is CAIRGDLNTGELFF.

Only a few counts were recorded for this clone. The V call is TRBV6-5, the J call TRBJ2-1; D uncertain. Germline values: CDR1 MNHEY, CDR2 SVGAGI. This CDR3 has 14 amino acids. Trimming cost V 7 bases and J 5 bases, with 15 bases left between them. CDR3 sequence (DNA): TGTGCCAGCATGGTAGGGTTTGCACACAATGAGCAGTTCTTC. Its translation is CASMVGFAHNEQFF.

J is TRBJ2-7 and V is TRBV5-6; D is perhaps TRBD2 (6 bases). This CDR3 comprises 14 residues. CDR1 and CDR2 from the germline V gene are SGHDT and YYEEEE. The V gene lost 3 bases and the J gene lost 3 bases, with 13 bases spanning the gap. In DNA form, the CDR3 reads TGTGCCAGCAGCTACCTCGCGGGGCTCTACGAGCAGTACTTC. Translation: CASSYLAGLYEQYF.

V and J are TRBV29-1 and TRBJ2-2; 7 bases fit TRBD1. Germline CDR1 is SQVTM and CDR2 is ANQGSEA. CDR3 length: 15 amino acids. Trimming cost V 4 bases and J 1 base; bases outside gene matches: 6. Written as DNA, the CDR3 is TGCAGCGTTGTATTGGCAGGGGGGAACACCGGGGAGCTGTTTTTT. It is translated as CSVVLAGGNTGELFF.

V is TRBV27 and J is TRBJ2-3; unclear D gene. Between the trimmed V and J ends, which lost 3 bases and 0 bases, there was a span of 7 bases. The CDR3 is 14 amino acids. Germline CDR1 and CDR2: MNHEY and SMNVEV (reference sequence). This chain's CDR3 is CASSFLGSTDTQYF. For the CDR3, the DNA is TGTGCCAGCAGTTTTCTAGGGAGCACAGATACGCAGTATTTT.

This clone was picked up a small number of times. The J gene is TRBJ2-7, the V gene TRBV6-1, with D unclear. Germline assignment: CDR1 MNHNS and CDR2 SASEGT. This CDR3 is 15 amino acids long. V lost 0 bases, J lost 2 bases, and 11 bases lay in between. The CDR3 loop reads CASSEALSGPYEQYF. Here the CDR3 DNA reads TGTGCCAGCAGTGAAGCGCTGTCAGGCCCCTACGAGCAGTACTTC.